This T cell receptor (beta chain) emerged from a study of T cells after yellow fever vaccination (dated 2019 in TCRdb). Context from the whole study: The SMART-Seq v4 Ultra Low Input RNA kit was used to prepare libraries from fractions with low cell numbers. To follow T-cell clones before and after primary and booster YFV17D yellow fever vaccination, bulk TCR alpha and beta repertoires were sequenced over time. Two healthy male donors made up the cohort, one aged 18 to 29 years and the other aged 30 to 39 years. Bulk PBMC replicates and cell subsets were isolated from blood drawn at multiple timepoints before and after both primary and secondary immunization. Beyond this particular receptor, the publication reports: Because abundant contaminating clonotypes from the bulk population could be contained in FACS-sorted repertoires, computational filtering was required. A small fraction of clonotypes showed up in both the CD4 and CD8 compartments, probably as a result of convergent recombination. The secondary T-cell response was weaker than the primary response but faster, peaking on day 5 instead of day 15. Most clones expanded after primary vaccination (about 96% of CD4 and 88% of CD8) were re-detected after the booster, suggesting that broad memory maintenance occurred. Only a couple of donors were included in the study, so the extent to which the findings can be generalized is limited.

The treatment or condition tag for this specimen amounts to: live attenuated yellow fever vaccine strain. A standard Ficoll-Paque protocol was used to isolate PBMCs from peripheral blood. CD4 and CD8 T-cell fractions were isolated with Dynabeads CD4 and CD8 positive selection kits. TriZol was used to extract RNA from bulk PBMCs, from CD4 and CD8 fractions, and from dextramer-positive and dextramer-negative fractions. To note about this clonotype: This clone's antigen is unknown. No quality values exist for individual bases; no much larger clone is one base distant.

V and J lose 8 bases and 0 bases, and a span of 11 bases separates them. Based on the germline V gene, the CDR1 and CDR2 sequences are MNHEY and SVGEGT. Measured from the cysteine to the phenylalanine, the CDR3 is 15 residues long. CDR3 DNA is the only sequence kept; it has 45 bases, read in frame from the first base. Sequenced on an Illumina NovaSeq 6000. TCR cDNA was made using 5'RACE template switching, a step that added a universal primer site and unique molecular identifiers. Priming of cDNA synthesis was performed from both the TCR alpha and TCR beta constant segments. Libraries were amplified in two PCR steps, with sample barcodes and sequencing adapters added in the second step. Libraries were sequenced on Illumina HiSeq 2500 (2x100 bp) or NovaSeq (2x150 bp). Concerning the study's data processing: Reads were demultiplexed and collapsed into UMI consensus sequences with MIGEC, and V(D)J alignment was performed with MiXCR. Using edgeR on replicate PBMC samples, clonotypes were called vaccine-responding if FDR was below 0.01 and the log2 fold change was above 5 up to day 15. Each bulk clonotype was labeled CD4 or CD8 based on which sequenced repertoire, CD4 or CD8, contained the clonotype at higher abundance. TCRdb reanalyzed the raw reads on its own, using fastp at Q25 for trimming and MiXCR for clone calling, and kept in-frame beta chains. Entries are consolidated by CDR3 protein sequence, retaining the most common genes and DNA. V and J calls and clone size were set by TCRdb, not the authors. The table for this sample lists some 300,000 distinct CDR3 sequences; 8.7% of them were counted only once. The ten top clones hold 3% to 3.5% of the sample.

Sequences were derived from CD4+ T cells sorted from PBMCs, sampled 5 days after the yellow fever booster vaccination. The chain is made from TRBV6-2 or TRBV6-3 and TRBJ2-6; the D gene is unclear. This sequence was found in a man between 18 and 35 years old who received the YFV17D yellow fever vaccine. The CDR3 in this case is CASGKIPSGANVLTF. Read as DNA, the sequence is TGTGCCAGCGGGAAGATACCCTCTGGGGCCAACGTCCTGACTTTC.